Given below is one T cell receptor beta chain in context. Its target is unknown. Sequencing used immunoSEQ multiplex PCR; TCRdb keeps in-frame clones, though not all of them. Among 80,000 to 85,000 clones, 86% were seen once, and the ten largest hold approximately 6.5%. The sample is drawn from a study of OX40 agonist ivuxolimab in advanced cancers. Study context: Those enrolled were roughly 80% male, with a mean age of approximately 60 years and ages from 23 to 79.

Patients with autoimmune history or systemic immunosuppression were excluded. Samples of blood were obtained at baseline, on cycle 4 day 1, and on cycle 7 day 1. Findings of the study overall: Researchers report that CD8+ T cells had, on average, more expanded clones than CD4+.

The sequence came from an adult with an advanced solid tumor such as melanoma, head and neck, liver or kidney cancer. The source material was CD4+ or CD8+ T cells sorted from blood, sampled in a trial of the OX40 agonist ivuxolimab.

Written as DNA, the CDR3 is TGTGCCAGCAGTTTATTCGGCCGGACAGTAGGAGCCCAGTACTTC. This gives the protein CASSLFGRTVGAQYF. The chain joins TRBV27 to TRBJ2-5, with D possibly TRBD1 on 6 matching bases. The CDR3 runs to 15 residues. The V and J ends lost 1 base and 9 bases respectively, with 18 bases between them. Germline values: CDR1 MNHEY, CDR2 SMNVEV (reference sequence).